This T cell receptor (beta chain) was obtained from a study of CD8+ T cells in alopecia areata. cDNA prepared by RNA extraction and subsequent reverse transcription served as the template for sequencing. Assay used: immunoSEQ multiplex PCR; TCRdb lists only in-frame clones, some missing. The sample includes about 150,000 clones, 40% to 65% of them seen just once. This clone was detected a few times. There are 17 residues in the CDR3. Deletions cut 0 bases from V and 2 bases from J, with 18 bases between. Germline CDR1 and CDR2: SGDLS and YYNGEE. The starting material was CD8+ T cells sorted from blood, obtained at week 0. The sequence came from a human donor with alopecia areata. This chain connects TRBV9 to TRBJ2-7, with D maybe TRBD2 (6 bases). CDR3: CASSVVCSSEGPYEQYF. CDR3 nucleotides: TGTGCCAGCAGCGTAGTATGTTCGTCGGAGGGCCCCTACGAGCAGTACTTC.